This passage covers 14 T cell receptor beta chains from one sample sequenced in a study of radiotherapy plus CTLA-4 blockade in lung cancer. TCRdb keeps only in-frame clones here, not all; method: immunoSEQ multiplex PCR. Of 75,000 to 95,000 clones listed, around 72% were seen once; the top ten hold over 11%. Sequenced here: peripheral blood, sampled from a patient treated with radiotherapy plus ipilimumab. The receptors here all came from a human donor with non-small cell lung cancer that progressed on radiotherapy plus ipilimumab.

The gene calls are TRBV5-1 and TRBJ2-5; D is possibly TRBD1 or TRBD2 (5 bases each). Trimming took off 4 bases at V and 5 bases at J, with 18 bases between the two ends. Germline CDR1 SGHRS, CDR2 YFSETQ. This CDR3 contains 15 residues. The CDR3 coding sequence is TGCGCCAGCAGCCCCGGGAAGGGGTCCAGGGAGACCCAGTACTTC. Its protein is CASSPGKGSRETQYF.

This clone showed up just a few times. The V call is TRBV5-4, the J call TRBJ2-1; no definite D call. This CDR3 is built from 12 residues. Germline V lookup: CDR1 SGHNT, CDR2 YYREEE (reference sequence). V dropped 1 base and J dropped 4 bases, with 3 bases sitting between them. The CDR3 is CASSLSYNEQFF. The CDR3 bases are TGTGCCAGCAGCTTGTCTTACAATGAGCAGTTCTTC.

V is TRBV7-9 and J is TRBJ2-7; D perhaps matches TRBD2 (6 bases). There are 16 residues in the CDR3. Germline V gene data show CDR1 as SEHNR and CDR2 as FQNEAQ (reference sequence). V shed 5 bases and J shed 0 bases, with 17 bases lying between them. CDR3 DNA: TGTGCCAGCAGCCCCCCGCAGCTGGGGGGCTCCTACGAGCAGTACTTC. It specifies CASSPPQLGGSYEQYF.

In its sample, this clone was seen a few times. V and J are TRBV29-1 and TRBJ2-7, with TRBD1 matching 9 bases. Germline V gene data show CDR1 as SQVTM and CDR2 as ANQGSEA. The CDR3 runs to 13 residues. The V and J ends lost 6 bases and 4 bases, in that order; junction bases with no gene match: 7. DNA for the CDR3: TGCAGCGTGGGACCGGGACAGGGTTACGAGCAGTACTTC. This gives the protein CSVGPGQGYEQYF.

This clone was recorded a few times. CDR3 in amino acids: CASSLYAGANQPQHF. DNA for the CDR3: TGTGCCAGCAGTTTATATGCAGGGGCTAATCAGCCCCAGCATTTT. The genes are TRBV28 and TRBJ1-5; D may be TRBD1 (6 bases). CDR3 length equals 15 residues. V dropped 1 base and J dropped 4 bases, with 11 bases sitting between them. In germline, CDR1 is MDHEN, CDR2 SYDVKM.

This clone was picked up many times. The chain recombines TRBV10-3 with TRBJ1-2, with a possible D match to TRBD1 (6 bases). The CDR3 is made up of 13 amino acids. The V end was cut by 3 bases, the J end by 3 bases, with 8 bases between. The germline V gene encodes CDR1 ENHRY and CDR2 SYGVKD. CDR3 nucleotides: TGTGCCATCAGTGACCAGGGGTACTATGGCTACACCTTC. As protein: CAISDQGYYGYTF.

The rearrangement links TRBV4-2 to TRBJ2-1; 10 positions agree with TRBD2. The CDR3 sequence is 12 residues long. Trimming cost V 4 bases and J 13 bases; bases outside gene matches: 4. Germline assignment: CDR1 LGHNA and CDR2 YNFKEQ. The CDR3 sequence: CASSLAGGEQFF. The CDR3, as DNA: TGTGCCAGCAGCCTAGCGGGGGGAGAACAGTTCTTC.

The V call is TRBV18, the J call TRBJ2-1, with 7 bases fitting TRBD2. This CDR3 has 13 residues. CDR1 is KGHSH and CDR2 is LQKENI in the germline V gene. The V gene end was trimmed by 2 bases and the J gene end by 10 bases; junction bases not matched to a gene: 5. CDR3 sequence (DNA): TGTGCCAGCTCACCAGGACTAGACGGCGAGCAGTTCTTC. This translates into CASSPGLDGEQFF.

This clone was detected only a few times. The chain combines TRBV11-2 with TRBJ2-1; 8 nucleotides match TRBD2. Germline assignment: CDR1 SGHAT and CDR2 FQNNGV. There are 15 residues in the CDR3. Trimming at V came to 5 bases and at J to 3 bases, leaving 6 bases not matched to a gene. The CDR3: CASSRSGGGYNEQFF. The CDR3, as DNA: TGTGCCAGCAGCCGAAGCGGGGGTGGCTACAATGAGCAGTTCTTC.

The chain links TRBV9 to TRBJ2-7, with a weak D call TRBD2 (5 bases). This CDR3 has 14 residues. Germline-derived CDR1 and CDR2 are SGDLS and YYNGEE. V gave up 1 base and J gave up 3 bases, with 11 bases separating them. CDR3 residues: CASSVQDGDYEQYF. In DNA, the CDR3 is TGTGCCAGCAGCGTACAGGACGGGGACTACGAGCAGTACTTC.

In its sample, this clone was seen once. This chain connects TRBV7-2 to TRBJ2-1; D possibly corresponds to TRBD2 (5 bases). The CDR3 runs 16 residues. CDR1 SGHTA and CDR2 FQGNSA come from the germline V gene. V was cut by 5 bases and J by 2 bases, with 16 bases left in between. The CDR3 spells CASSVGWETTYNEQFF. Here the CDR3 DNA reads TGTGCCAGCAGCGTAGGGTGGGAGACTACCTACAATGAGCAGTTCTTC.

V is TRBV7-2 and J is TRBJ2-3; tentatively, D is TRBD1 (5 bases). The V gene lost 5 bases and the J gene lost 0 bases, with 18 bases spanning the gap. Looked up from germline, CDR1 is SGHTA and CDR2 is FQGNSA. The CDR3 is 17 residues long. The CDR3 nucleotides are TGTGCCAGCAGCCTGATCTCAGGGTCAGGTAGCACAGATACGCAGTATTTT. Its translation: CASSLISGSGSTDTQYF. Filled out from reference TRBV7-2 and TRBJ2-3, the complete variable domain reads GAGVSQSPSNKVTEKGKDVELRCDPISGHTALYWYRQSLGQGLEFLIYFQGNSAPDKSGLPSDRFSAERTGGSVSTLTIQRTQQEDSAVYLCASSLISGSGSTDTQYFGPGTRLTVL.

The rearrangement links TRBV6-1 to TRBJ2-7; perhaps D is TRBD1 or TRBD2 (5 bases each). The germline V gene encodes CDR1 MNHNS and CDR2 SASEGT. The CDR3 is 13 residues long. Between the trimmed V and J ends, which lost 4 bases and 3 bases, there was a span of 10 bases. CDR3 loop: CASSAGPHYEQYF. CDR3 coding DNA: TGTGCCAGCAGTGCGGGGCCCCACTACGAGCAGTACTTC.

The gene calls are TRBV9 and TRBJ1-3; 9 nucleotides agree with TRBD1. Unmatched junction bases numbered 8, after V lost 2 bases and J lost 8 bases. Germline V lookup: CDR1 SGDLS, CDR2 YYNGEE. The length of the CDR3 is 15 residues. The DNA for the CDR3 is TGTGCCAGCAGCGTGGGGACAGGGTATTCGGACACCATATATTTT. It is translated as CASSVGTGYSDTIYF. The full variable domain, with the rest looked up from reference TRBV9 and TRBJ1-3, is DSGVTQTPKHLITATGQRVTLRCSPRSGDLSVYWYQQSLDQGLQFLIQYYNGEERAKGNILERFSAQQFPDLHSELNLSSLELGDSALYFCASSVGTGYSDTIYFGEGSWLTVV.